These 25 T cell receptor beta chains were all obtained from the same sample, sequenced in a study of metastatic and nonmetastatic thyroid tumors. TCRdb reprocessed the PCR reads via MiXCR. The table includes approximately 58,000 clones, roughly 20% detected once. All patients reached thyroid surgery having received no treatment beforehand. The specimen sequenced was blood. Every receptor here comes from a female donor with papillary thyroid cancer or a benign thyroid nodule (not recorded which). Some clones in this sample may be carry-over from other donors' samples.

Many counts were recorded for this clone. The J gene is TRBJ2-1, the V gene TRBV24-1, with TRBD2 identical over 7 bases. Per the germline V gene, CDR1 is KGHDR and CDR2 is SFDVKD. J gave up 9 bases and V 8 bases, and 6 bases lay outside the gene matches. The CDR3 has 12 residues. The DNA of the CDR3 is TGTGCCACCAATGACCCGGGGGGTGAGCAGTTCTTC. Translating gives CATNDPGGEQFF.

The V gene is TRBV5-1, the J gene TRBJ2-7; D unresolved. V was clipped by 2 bases and J by 1 base, with 10 bases between them. Germline V CDR1 and CDR2: SGHRS, YFSETQ. The CDR3 loop spans 14 amino acids. The CDR3 here is CASSFSVPSYEQYF. The CDR3 nucleotides read TGCGCCAGCAGCTTTTCCGTTCCGTCCTACGAGCAGTACTTC.

This clone has more than one count but fewer than ten. Being one base from a much bigger clone, this may be a read error. The V gene is TRBV6-1, the J gene TRBJ2-3; tentatively, D is TRBD1 or TRBD2 (5 bases each). Germline lookup yields CDR1 MNHNS and CDR2 SASEGT. The CDR3 has 12 amino acids. The CDR3 nucleotides are TGTGCCAGCAGTCGGGGCACAGATAAGCAGTATTTT. Its translation is CASSRGTDKQYF.

The chain uses TRBV28 and TRBJ2-7; D is possibly TRBD1 (6 bases). CDR1 is MDHEN and CDR2 is SYDVKM in the germline V gene. This CDR3 is built from 17 residues. The V end was cut by 8 bases, the J end by 1 base, with 24 bases between. The CDR3 sequence: CASSTGDGTPDSYEQYF. CDR3 nucleotides: TGTGCCAGCTCAACCGGTGACGGGACACCCGATTCCTACGAGCAGTACTTC.

This clone occurred many times. The chain is built from TRBV28 and TRBJ2-7; D remains unclear. The CDR3 runs 14 residues. Germline CDR1 MDHEN, CDR2 SYDVKM. V dropped 8 bases and J dropped 0 bases, with 14 bases sitting between them. CDR3 nucleotide sequence: TGTGCCAGCGAGGAGTCGTCCGGCTCCTACGAGCAGTACTTC. It is translated as CASEESSGSYEQYF.

This clone was picked up many times. The chain couples TRBV3-1 to TRBJ2-5, with 15 bases matching TRBD2. Germline trimming cut 3 bases from V and 4 bases from J; bases unmatched to any gene: 15. Germline CDR1 LGHDT, CDR2 YNNKEL (reference sequence). This CDR3 spans 20 amino acids. Here the CDR3 DNA reads TGTGCCAGCAGCCAGAGACCCGGACTAGCGGGAGGGCCGGCAGGAGAGACCCAGTACTTC. It codes for CASSQRPGLAGGPAGETQYF.

This chain connects TRBV20-1 to TRBJ2-7, with TRBD1 identical over 8 bases. CDR1 DFQATT and CDR2 SNEGSKA come from the germline V gene (reference sequence). The trim removed 5 bases at V and 10 bases at J, leaving 13 bases unmatched. The CDR3 is 13 amino acids. The DNA for the CDR3 is TGCAGTGCTGTCGGACAGGGTCGGTACTATCAGTACTTC. As protein: CSAVGQGRYYQYF.

A note on this clone: It may be a read error: a sequence one base away is much more abundant. The chain joins TRBV5-6 to TRBJ2-5, with a tentative D call TRBD2 (5 bases). There are 15 residues in the CDR3. V shed 4 bases and J shed 5 bases, with 18 bases lying between them. Germline assignment: CDR1 SGHDT and CDR2 YYEEEE. The CDR3 region has the DNA TGTGCCAGCAGCCCCTCAGTAGGCCCGGGGGAGACCCAGTACTTC. Translated: CASSPSVGPGETQYF.

The sample holds many counts of this clone. Other DNA sequences in this specimen translate into the identical CDR3. This chain uses TRBV12-5 with TRBJ1-1; D gene ambiguous. This CDR3 region has 13 residues. Trimming took off 6 bases at V and 4 bases at J, with 12 bases between the two ends. Per germline, CDR1 LGHNT and CDR2 FRNRAP. The CDR3 DNA sequence: TGTGCTAGTGGCCGCGGACGGATCACTGAAGCTTTCTTT. It translates to CASGRGRITEAFF.

CDR3 residues: CSAKEGARGTDTQYF. CDR3 sequence (DNA): TGCAGTGCTAAGGAGGGGGCGAGAGGCACAGATACGCAGTATTTT. This chain uses TRBV20-1 with TRBJ2-3; possibly TRBD1 for D (7 bases). The CDR3 extends over 15 amino acids. Trimming took off 4 bases at V and 1 base at J, with 15 bases between the two ends. Germline CDR1 is DFQATT and CDR2 is SNEGSKA (reference sequence).

On this clone itself: This could be a read error, since a much larger clone is one nucleotide away. The chain combines TRBV7-3 with TRBJ1-2; D gene uncertain. Germline V CDR1 and CDR2: SGHTA, FQGTGA. V lost 6 bases, J lost 8 bases, and 25 bases lay in between. This CDR3 has 16 amino acids. In DNA, the CDR3 is TGTGCCAGCAGGTCAAAGTCAGTCTGGTCCATGGAAGGCTACACCTTC. Translated: CASRSKSVWSMEGYTF.

This clone was detected ten times or more. The chain uses TRBV6-2 or TRBV6-3 and TRBJ2-5, with 8 bases matching TRBD2. Germline loops: CDR1 MNHEY, CDR2 SVGEGT. The V gene end was trimmed by 0 bases and the J gene end by 7 bases; junction bases not matched to a gene: 7. CDR3 size: 15 residues. CDR3 sequence (DNA): TGTGCCAGCAGTTACTCTCCAGCGGGAGCTGGGACCCAGTACTTC. This translates into CASSYSPAGAGTQYF.

The table lists this clone with many counts. The gene calls are TRBV5-5 and TRBJ2-5; 7 bases are shared with TRBD1. Germline V gene sequence: CDR1 SGHKS, CDR2 YYEKEE (reference sequence). V shed 0 bases, J shed 5 bases, and the junction held 7 bases outside the gene matches. There are 15 residues in the CDR3. CDR3: CASSLADRVYETQYF. DNA for the CDR3: TGTGCCAGCAGCTTGGCTGACAGGGTCTATGAGACCCAGTACTTC. Complete variable domain (other parts from reference TRBV5-5 and TRBJ2-5): DAGVTQSPTHLIKTRGQQVTLRCSPISGHKSVSWYQQVLGQGPQFIFQYYEKEERGRGNFPDRFSARQFPNYSSELNVNALLLGDSALYLCASSLADRVYETQYFGPGTRLLVL.

Concerning this clone itself: Likely a read error: the CDR3 ends without its conserved phenylalanine or tryptophan. The V and J genes are TRBV5-1 and TRBJ2-5, with 7 bases matching TRBD1. This CDR3 contains 15 residues. Germline CDR1 is SGHRS and CDR2 is YFSETQ. With V trimmed by 0 bases and J by 7 bases, 9 bases remained unmatched. CDR3 region: CASSLGRVGQATQYL. DNA of the CDR3: TGCGCCAGCAGCTTGGGTAGGGTCGGACAGGCGACCCAGTACCTC.

This clone showed up just once. This chain joins TRBV20-1 and TRBJ2-2, with no clear D. The V end was cut by 7 bases, the J end by 1 base, with 10 bases between. CDR3 length equals 13 residues. Germline V gives CDR1 DFQATT, CDR2 SNEGSKA (reference sequence). The CDR3 is CSDSNLNTGELFF. The CDR3 DNA reads TGCAGTGATAGTAACCTGAACACCGGGGAGCTGTTTTTT.

This clone showed up many times. The chain links TRBV7-3 to TRBJ2-3, with D unresolved. V lost 1 base, J lost 6 bases, and 2 bases lay in between. CDR1 is SGHTA, CDR2 FQGTGA, per germline. The CDR3 covers 11 residues. The CDR3 nucleotides are TGTGCCAGCAGCTTAAGTGATACGCAGTATTTT. This codes for CASSLSDTQYF.

At least ten counts were recorded for this clone. The rearrangement links TRBV27 to TRBJ2-1; 12 nucleotides align to TRBD2. CDR3 size: 15 residues. From germline, CDR1 is MNHEY and CDR2 SMNVEV (reference sequence). After removal of 8 bases from V and 7 bases from J, the junction contained 9 bases not matched to a gene. The CDR3 sequence is CASRSRTSGINEQFF. DNA for the CDR3: TGTGCCAGCCGTTCCCGGACTAGCGGGATAAATGAGCAGTTCTTC.

This clone was counted many times. V usage is TRBV28 and J usage is TRBJ1-2; 8 positions match TRBD1. Unmatched junction bases numbered 2, after V lost 3 bases and J lost 2 bases. CDR3 length: 14 amino acids. Germline CDR1 reads MDHEN; CDR2 reads SYDVKM. In DNA form, the CDR3 reads TGTGCCAGCAGTTTGGACAGGGCGAACTATGGCTACACCTTC. This gives the protein CASSLDRANYGYTF.

This clone occurred a few times. The chain recombines TRBV2 with TRBJ1-2; 8 bases fit TRBD1. The ends lost 10 bases at V and 3 bases at J; junction bases unmatched: 10. The CDR3 has 14 amino acids. Looked up from germline, CDR1 is SNHLY and CDR2 is FYNNEI. CDR3 DNA sequence: TGTGCCACCAGAGGGACAGGCAGCTACTATGGCTACACCTTC. Its protein product is CATRGTGSYYGYTF.

This clone has at least ten counts. The same CDR3 is also encoded by other DNA sequences in this sample. This chain links TRBV3-1 with TRBJ2-7, with D unclear. Looked up from germline, CDR1 is LGHDT and CDR2 is YNNKEL (reference sequence). Trimming took 1 base from V and 2 from J, leaving 0 bases between them. The CDR3 has 11 amino acids. The CDR3 here is CASSQAYEQYF. CDR3 DNA sequence: TGTGCCAGCAGCCAAGCCTACGAGCAGTACTTC.

To note about this clone: At one of its ends the junction is not consistent with the germline gene, which may arise from a read error. The rearrangement uses TRBV27 and TRBJ2-2, with 8 bases fitting TRBD2. The CDR3 sequence is 16 residues long. The germline gives CDR1 MNHEY, CDR2 SMNVEV (reference sequence). The CDR3, as DNA: TGTGCCAGCAGCTTATACGGGGGGGGGTTGACCGGGGAGCTGTTTTTT. It translates to CASSLYGGGLTGELFF.

As regards this clone: With a much larger clone just one base away, this may be a read error. V usage is TRBV5-1 and J usage is TRBJ2-3, with D hard to call. The CDR3 totals 15 residues. Looked up from germline, CDR1 is SGHRS and CDR2 is YFSETQ. The chain's CDR3 is CAGSTGAMSTDTQYF. The CDR3, as DNA: TGCGCCGGCAGCACCGGAGCGATGAGCACAGATACGCAGTATTTT.

This clone was counted at least ten times. CDR3 DNA: TGTGCCAGTAGTATTGGGCTTCTTCAAGAGACCCAGTACTTC. It is translated as CASSIGLLQETQYF. V is TRBV19 and J is TRBJ2-5; the D is unclear. Germline CDR1 is LNHDA and CDR2 is SQIVND (reference sequence). The V end lost 3 bases, the J end lost 2 bases, and 10 bases lay between the germline ends. This CDR3 is 14 amino acids long. Together with reference TRBV19 and TRBJ2-5, the CDR3 gives the full variable domain: DGGITQSPKYLFRKEGQNVTLSCEQNLNHDAMYWYRQDPGQGLRLIYYSQIVNDFQKGDIAEGYSVSREKKESFPLTVTSAQKNPTAFYLCASSIGLLQETQYFGPGTRLLVL.

The chain recombines TRBV30 with TRBJ1-1; 7 positions agree with TRBD1. CDR3 length equals 12 residues. The germline CDR1 and CDR2 sequences are GTSNPN and SVGIG (reference sequence). V was pared by 7 bases and J by 6 bases, with 8 bases of the junction left unmatched. This CDR3 is CASAGQAAEAFF. CDR3 in DNA: TGTGCCTCAGCTGGACAGGCCGCTGAAGCTTTCTTT.

This clone was counted at least ten times. V and J are TRBV5-1 and TRBJ1-6, with 7 bases matching TRBD1. V lost 4 bases and J lost 6; bases outside the gene matches: 4. This CDR3 spans 14 amino acids. Germline lookup yields CDR1 SGHRS and CDR2 YFSETQ. The CDR3 sequence: CASSPGQLNSPLHF. The CDR3 coding sequence is TGCGCCAGCAGCCCGGGACAGCTTAATTCACCCCTCCACTTT.